These T cell receptor beta chains were read from a single sample in a study of blood T cell repertoires in COVID-19. Method: immunoSEQ multiplex PCR; TCRdb's copy keeps in-frame clones and lacks some. The sample records 110,000 to 150,000 clones, 78% being singletons. Source material: PBMCs or T cells enriched from blood (not recorded which). The receptors shown here come from a woman between 45 and 65 years old who had recovered from COVID-19. Both conserved end residues are part of each CDR3. A D gene is named only where the DNA matches it firmly. The listing skips clone size in some rows; elsewhere it reads once, few, many or a size class.

cdr3_nt: TGTGCCACCAGTGATTCGGGGCAGGGGGCTACTGAAGCTTTCTTT
cdr3_aa: CATSDSGQGATEAFF
clone_size: -
j_call: TRBJ1-1
v_call: TRBV24-1
d_call: TRBD1

cdr3_nt: TGCGCCAGCAGCCAAGAACCCCCTGGCGGGGGGGCAGTTAATGAGCAGTTCTTC
cdr3_aa: CASSQEPPGGGAVNEQFF
clone_size: -
j_call: TRBJ2-1
v_call: TRBV4-1
d_call: TRBD2

cdr3_nt: TGCAGTGCTAGTGCGGACACTAGCGGGCCGTACAATGAGCAGTTCTTC
cdr3_aa: CSASADTSGPYNEQFF
clone_size: -
j_call: TRBJ2-1
v_call: TRBV20-1
d_call: TRBD2

cdr3_nt: TGTGCCAGCAGCTCGTACAGGGTCCGGAACATTCAGTACTTC
cdr3_aa: CASSSYRVRNIQYF
clone_size: -
j_call: TRBJ2-4
v_call: TRBV11-2
d_call: -

cdr3_nt: TGTGCCAGCTCACCCTTAGACAGGGATGGCTACACCTTC
cdr3_aa: CASSPLDRDGYTF
clone_size: -
j_call: TRBJ1-2
v_call: TRBV18
d_call: TRBD1

cdr3_nt: TGTGCCAGCTCACCTAACAGGGATAATCAGCCCCAGCATTTT
cdr3_aa: CASSPNRDNQPQHF
clone_size: -
j_call: TRBJ1-5
v_call: TRBV18
d_call: -

cdr3_nt: TGTGCCAGCAGCGCCCGAGTGGTGGGTGGCAGGACAACCTATGGCTACACCTTC
cdr3_aa: CASSARVVGGRTTYGYTF
clone_size: -
j_call: TRBJ1-2
v_call: TRBV9
d_call: -

cdr3_nt: TGTGCCAGCAGCGTAGGTCAGGGGGGGAACACTGAAGCTTTCTTT
cdr3_aa: CASSVGQGGNTEAFF
clone_size: -
j_call: TRBJ1-1
v_call: TRBV9
d_call: TRBD1

cdr3_nt: TGTGCCAGCAGGACAGGGCGGGGCACCGGGGAGCTGTTTTTT
cdr3_aa: CASRTGRGTGELFF
clone_size: -
j_call: TRBJ2-2
v_call: TRBV6-5
d_call: -

cdr3_nt: TGTGCCAGCAGCGTTTCGGGTTCCACTAATGAAAAACTGTTTTTT
cdr3_aa: CASSVSGSTNEKLFF
clone_size: -
j_call: TRBJ1-4
v_call: TRBV9
d_call: -

cdr3_nt: TGTGCCAGCAGTATGGACAGGGCGGCTGAAGCTTTCTTT
cdr3_aa: CASSMDRAAEAFF
clone_size: once
j_call: TRBJ1-1
v_call: TRBV6-4
d_call: TRBD1

cdr3_nt: TGTGCCAGCAACGCAGGGGAGACTGAAGCTTTCTTT
cdr3_aa: CASNAGETEAFF
clone_size: -
j_call: TRBJ1-1
v_call: TRBV28
d_call: -

cdr3_nt: TGTGCCAGCAGCCCTTTAGGGGGCCTGATAATGAACACTGAAGCTTTCTTT
cdr3_aa: CASSPLGGLIMNTEAFF
clone_size: few
j_call: TRBJ1-1
v_call: TRBV7-9
d_call: TRBD1

cdr3_nt: TGTGCCAGCAGCGGAGAAACAAGGGGGCTTAACTATGGCTACACCTTC
cdr3_aa: CASSGETRGLNYGYTF
clone_size: -
j_call: TRBJ1-2
v_call: TRBV6-6
d_call: TRBD1

cdr3_nt: TGTGCCAGATCTAGGGGGCCCGGGGAGCTGTTTTTT
cdr3_aa: CARSRGPGELFF
clone_size: -
j_call: TRBJ2-2
v_call: TRBV2
d_call: TRBD1

cdr3_nt: TGTGCCAGTAGTAGAGGACAGGGTGGGAACACTGAAGCTTTCTTT
cdr3_aa: CASSRGQGGNTEAFF
clone_size: few
j_call: TRBJ1-1
v_call: TRBV19
d_call: TRBD1